The source of this T cell receptor beta chain is a study of blood T cells in healthy people across ages. Using a J-beta primer mix together with a sample-barcoded 5' primer, a second PCR was run for about 6 to 11 cycles. MiXCR, run by TCRdb on the 5' RACE reads, gives a single entry per CDR3 protein. This sample has 710,000 or so distinct CDR3 sequences, with about 30% found just once. This clonotype was seen at least ten times. There are 14 residues in the CDR3. Germline CDR1 MNHEY, CDR2 SVGAGI. V was clipped by 2 bases and J by 3 bases, with 8 bases between them. This TCR derives from an elderly woman in good health. The V and J genes are TRBV6-5 and TRBJ1-5; D remains unclear. The specimen sequenced was blood. CDR3 sequence (DNA): TGTGCCAGCAGTTACAGGCAGTACAATCAGCCCCAGCATTTT. This gives the protein CASSYRQYNQPQHF.